The text below deals with one TCR beta chain. This clone occurred a few times. It has no known antigen specificity. Qualities for individual bases were not recorded, and no much larger clone is one base off. This entry belongs to a study of cytomegalovirus exposure and HLA in healthy donors (dated by TCRdb to 2015 to 2018). With respect to the entire study: An earlier analysis of several hundred of the donors reported more than 250 Gb of sequence data and around 120 million unique TCR beta sequences from about 179 million T cells. Approximately 300 gigabases of sequencing data and around 80 million unique TCR sequences made up an early release that covered around 640 HLA-typed donors. Of the roughly 420 genotyped donors, 81% were placed in the genetic ancestry cluster associated with self-reported Caucasian donors. The study was designed to test whether signatures of past pathogen exposure could be identified by cataloging public T cell receptors. The study used immunosequencing to profile the T cell repertoires of about 670 subjects and linked those repertoires to cytomegalovirus serostatus. A separate validation cohort of 100 to 150 different subjects was used in addition to the roughly 640-subject first cohort. The study combined high-throughput TCR immunosequencing, statistical association of individual TCRs with disease status, and machine learning to predict cytomegalovirus infection status. In a later analysis, previously published TCR beta repertoires from hundreds of donors were re-analyzed and high-resolution HLA genotyping was added so that TCR occurrence patterns could be studied. The later analysis used no new phenotypic data to find candidate immune exposures, relying instead on TCR beta sequences and their occurrence across donors. An earlier analysis of roughly 580 of the donors used high-throughput TCR beta sequencing to judge whether each TCR beta V gene segment behaved as functional or pseudogenic. Alongside the repertoire data, information on donor age, sex, ethnicity and CMV serostatus was compiled. Genome-wide SNP genotypes for about 65% of the roughly 700 donors were used in a later genetic analysis, which treated that subset as a discovery cohort. Every repertoire in the discovery cohort had been generated on one and the same sequencing platform. HLA typing included class I and class II loci at four-digit resolution. Typing coverage differed by locus: A, B, C, DRB1 and DQB1 were typed in about 629-630 donors, DQA1 in 522, DPA1 in 600 to 610, and DPB1 in just under 480. About five DR-DQ haplotypes were handled as single units for association and clustering because linkage in the cohort was strong. Among 350 to 400 genotyped donors of the cohort, an average of roughly 240,000 unique TCR beta nucleotide sequences were sequenced per donor, 15% to 20% of them non-productive. The investigation overall reported the following: Compared with the roughly 600-donor mean, donors in an Asian-associated ancestry cluster had fewer N-insertions in productive TCRs, according to a later genetic analysis. Most TCR sequences were seen in very few donors, while some public TCRs were found in many individuals. The study gave a list of 150 to 200 TCR beta chains associated with cytomegalovirus. Sequencing depth was assumed to be roughly uniform across donors in the presence/absence analyses, though that assumption may not hold. Linkage disequilibrium might explain the correlated functional status among segregating V segments, but an unknown experimental factor could not be ruled out. It was suggested by the authors that the approach could potentially be generalized to other disease states and immunological phenotypes. In this cohort, only TCR beta chains were sequenced, and detectable features were limited by the absence of alpha or paired-chain data. A later analysis found that most CMV-associated TCR beta chains appeared HLA-restricted, with HLA associations seemingly driven largely by CMV exposure. A further reported finding was that TCR beta sequences accurately predicted the HLA-A and HLA-B alleles for most subjects in the first cohort. The only immune exposure information available for the cohort was CMV serostatus. In a later analysis, HLA-associated TCR beta chains showed more clonal expansion and lower generation probabilities than non-associated chains that were equally common. A cluster of highly shared sequence variants was judged likely to be a technical artifact of the sequencing pipeline. In a later analysis, the rate of TCR association differed among HLA loci, with DRB1 alleles having the most associated TCRs and HLA-C alleles having the fewest. Because HLA typing was missing for some donors at each locus, association tests included only the typed subset. Because counts were too low, under 20 rarely observed V segments, including chromosome 9 orphons, were left out of the earlier analysis of approximately 580 of the donors. According to a later analysis, parvovirus B19, influenza, CMV and Epstein-Barr virus appeared linked to several top co-occurrence clusters. Cytomegalovirus status was reported to be diagnosed by the classifier with high specificity and sensitivity in both the original and validation cohorts. An earlier analysis of 587 of the donors showed that most TCR beta V segments appeared in productive rearrangements either about 87% or about 30% of the time, which broadly matched IMGT annotations. A later analysis associated around 16,000 TCR beta sequences with specific HLA alleles at a false discovery rate of 0.05. Three of the identified cytomegalovirus-associated TCR beta chains were confirmed in vitro to be specific for cytomegalovirus antigens. When HLA alleles, especially DR and DQ, strongly co-occurred, TCR associations were difficult to assign to individual alleles. V-gene and J-gene trimming of TCR beta chains was associated with a missense DCLRE1C variant in a later genetic analysis, and the association was replicated in an independent cohort.

Libraries were made using the immunoSEQ multiplex PCR assay. For the multiplex PCR, a mixture combining 60 forward primers for TCR Vbeta segments and 13 reverse primers for TCR Jbeta segments was used. Amplification of the CDR3 region of rearranged TCR beta genes was performed with a multiplex PCR assay on genomic DNA. The Illumina HiSeq System was used to sequence the amplified TCR beta libraries as 87-base-pair reads. Concerning the study's data processing: A later analysis counted about 76 million unique TCR beta chains across the 666 repertoires, and 10 million to 11 million of these chains were shared by at least two donors. Raw reads were error-corrected and collapsed into unique sequences with a nearest-neighbor algorithm that merged closely related sequences to remove PCR and sequencing errors. Alignment of CDR3 sequences to IMGT reference sequences was used to assign V, D and J gene segments. For a sequence to be retained, a match of at least six nucleotides was required to both a V gene segment and a J gene segment. Rearrangements were classified as productive when the CDR3 lacked stop codons and remained in frame with V and J, and all other rearrangements were classified as non-productive. CDR3 was defined by IMGT convention, running from the second conserved V-encoded cysteine to the conserved J-encoded phenylalanine. Sequences without an unambiguous match to a single V gene segment were excluded from the earlier analysis of about 600 of the donors. An earlier analysis of fewer than 750 of the donors classified V segments as functional when productive rearrangements were above 56.7% and as segregating when the standard deviation between donors was above 5%. A statistical classification framework was built for diagnosing cytomegalovirus status from the catalog of TCR beta chain sequences. A later analysis assigned V and J genes by comparing TCR nucleotide sequences with IMGT/GENE-DB human TR gene sequences. A later analysis assigned CDR3 sequences and most-parsimonious VDJ recombination scenarios with the TCRdist pipeline. In a later analysis, every TCR beta chain was defined by the combination of its CDR3 amino acid sequence and its V-gene family, and reads without a unique V-gene family were dropped. As a way to deal with suspected cross-contamination and a sequencing artifact, a later analysis dropped more than 500 nucleotide sequences that were highly shared and had low generation probability. A later analysis calculated a clonal expansion index for each public chain from normalized within-repertoire ranks of inferred template counts. In a later analysis, generation probabilities were computed with a VDJ recombination model fitted to out-of-frame rearrangements, and the resulting probabilities were checked against IGoR. Hypergeometric tests were used in a later analysis to score TCR-TCR, TCR-HLA and TCR-CMV co-occurrence, with a repertoire-size bias correction applied to the TCR pairs. False discovery rates were estimated in a later analysis by permuting HLA or CMV assignments 20 times. In a later analysis, co-occurring TCRs were grouped with DBSCAN, and TCRdist sequence similarity was added when clustering was performed within HLA-allele-positive subsets. Co-occurrence clustering excluded repertoires with fewer than 30,000 or more than 120,000 public chains, plus five with anomalous nucleotide sharing. Sourced from immuneACCESS, this table was stored by TCRdb with only in-frame sequences that have V and J called. A share of the clones is absent; for the studies checked, an unresolved V gene accounts for under half, and the remainder has no known explanation. That table supplies the V and J calls and clone size; D and trimming were determined from the DNA. This sample gives about 110,000 clones in total; 70% to 85% of them show up just once. Approximately 0.8% of the sample rests with the top ten.

In total, more than 500 healthy bone marrow donors made up the cohort. At the time of sampling, all cohort members were nominally healthy, though unrecorded immune exposures were likely present. The donor was CMV seronegative and was included in the group of 352 seronegative cohort members. Each donor provided a peripheral blood sample, and peripheral blood mononuclear cells were used for TCR beta sequencing. The Qiagen DNeasy Blood Extraction Kit was used to extract genomic DNA from the blood cell samples. Sequencing used PBMCs. This receptor was obtained from a boy aged 5-17 years in good health and CMV-seronegative.

The CDR3 sequence is CASSPPGQSYNEQFF. The nucleotides read TGTGCCAGCAGTCCTCCGGGACAGAGTTACAATGAGCAGTTCTTC. The V and J segments used are TRBV28 and TRBJ2-1, with 7 bases aligning to TRBD1. CDR3 length: 15 amino acids, cysteine to phenylalanine. Only the CDR3 part of the read is kept: 45 bases, read in frame from the first base. V is cut back by 5 bases and J by 4 bases, with 8 bases in the junction unmatched. From a lookup of the germline V gene, CDR1 and CDR2 are MDHEN and SYDVKM.